This TCR beta chain was sequenced in a study of technical replicates of blood from a handful of donors. Trimming removed 2 bases from V and 0 bases from J, with 8 bases in between. The V gene's germline CDR1 is KGHSH and CDR2 LQKENI. This CDR3 has 14 amino acids. TCRdb keeps only in-frame clones here, not all; method: immunoSEQ multiplex PCR. The sample lists 65,000 to 85,000 clones, roughly 98% seen once, with around 0.15% in the top ten. What was sequenced was T cells isolated from PBMCs. The rearrangement links TRBV18 to TRBJ2-7; tentatively, D is TRBD2 (5 bases). The sequence was obtained from a human donor in good health. The CDR3 coding sequence is TGTGCCAGCTCACCAGCGGGCGACTCCTACGAGCAGTACTTC. It specifies CASSPAGDSYEQYF.